The source of this T cell receptor beta chain is a study of OX40 agonist ivuxolimab in advanced cancers. Turning to the study itself: Ivuxolimab was administered intravenously to patients at 0.01 to 10 mg/kg every 2 weeks.

Note on this clone: Antigen: not known.

The repertoire was sequenced with immunoSEQ multiplex PCR; TCRdb's copy has only in-frame clones and lacks some. The data hold 65,000 to 80,000 clones, with 65% to 85% observed a single time. Study-wide points: Also showing low normalized T-cell clonal expansion were some of the nonresponders.

Germline V lookup: CDR1 SGHRS, CDR2 YFSETQ. There are 15 residues in the CDR3. The V gene end was trimmed by 1 base and the J gene end by 4 bases; junction bases not matched to a gene: 2. The source was CD4+ or CD8+ T cells sorted from blood, collected in a trial of the OX40 agonist ivuxolimab. This receptor was identified in an adult with an advanced solid tumor such as melanoma, head and neck, liver or kidney cancer. This chain connects TRBV5-1 to TRBJ2-2, with TRBD1 matching over 9 bases. CDR3 bases: TGCGCCAGCAGCTTGTCGGACAGGGGCACCGGGGAGCTGTTTTTT. Its translation is CASSLSDRGTGELFF. Looking up the rest from reference TRBV5-1 and TRBJ2-2 gives the full variable domain: KAGVTQTPRYLIKTRGQQVTLSCSPISGHRSVSWYQQTPGQGLQFLFEYFSETQRNKGNFPGRFSGRQFSNSRSEMNVSTLELGDSALYLCASSLSDRGTGELFFGEGSRLTVL.